A single sample gave rise to the 23 T cell receptor beta chains below, sequenced in a study of vaccination effects on CD4 cells after COVID-19 (dated by TCRdb to 2021 to 2024). No antigen has been identified for these receptors. Receptors were amplified or captured by the immunoSEQ multiplex PCR assay. TCRdb mirrors the immuneACCESS table, restricted to in-frame sequences. Some clones are absent from its copies; in checked studies, under half trace to an unresolved V gene, and the reason for the others is unknown. In this sample the table shows about 41,000 clones, over 75% of which occur a single time. The ten largest clones capture 2.5% to 3% of the sample. To identify antigen-specific CD4+ T cell clonotypes by their expansion, the ViraFEST assay first stimulated PBMC with viral peptide pools and then applied TCR sequencing. After 10 to 11 days of culture, CD4+ T cells were isolated with the EasySep CD4+ T cell isolation kit. None of the healthy vaccine recipients had a prior SARS-CoV-2 infection, which was confirmed by nucleocapsid antibody tests that came back negative both before and after vaccination.

The sequences come from CD4+ T cells from PBMCs cultured with HCoV-NL63 spike peptides, collected before COVID-19 vaccination. The cell subset or site label corresponds to: HCoV-NL63 spike overlapping peptide pool stimulation. The source is a human donor who received a COVID-19 vaccine.

The V and J genes are TRBV29-1 and TRBJ2-3; D call uncertain. CDR1 SQVTM and CDR2 ANQGSEA come from the germline V gene. The V end was cut by 7 bases, the J end by 7 bases, with 6 bases between. CDR3 length: 9 residues. The CDR3 region is CSDGHTQYF. DNA of the CDR3: TGCAGCGATGGGCATACGCAGTATTTT.

The V call is TRBV29-1, the J call TRBJ2-1, with D perhaps matching TRBD1 (6 bases). The V end lost 4 bases, the J end lost 6 bases, and 10 bases lay between the germline ends. The germline gives CDR1 SQVTM, CDR2 ANQGSEA. The CDR3 covers 12 residues. In DNA form, the CDR3 reads TGCAGCGTTGGTAGGGGGACCAATGAGCAGTTCTTC. Protein: CSVGRGTNEQFF.

The genes are TRBV5-1 and TRBJ2-5; maybe TRBD2 (5 bases). Between the trimmed V and J ends, which lost 2 bases and 4 bases, there was a span of 12 bases. This CDR3 comprises 14 residues. Germline assignment: CDR1 SGHRS and CDR2 YFSETQ. The CDR3 region is CASSFGVAGETQYF. The DNA of the CDR3 is TGCGCCAGCAGCTTTGGGGTGGCGGGAGAGACCCAGTACTTC.

This sequence joins TRBV3-1 (or the pseudogene TRBV3-2) and TRBJ1-4; a weak D match, TRBD1 (6 bases). Germline CDR1 and CDR2: LGHDT and YNNKEL (reference sequence). This CDR3 contains 15 residues. The V end was cut by 3 bases, the J end by 5 bases, with 13 bases between. The CDR3 nucleotides are TGTGCCAGCAGCCAGCTTGGGGGGGCGAATGAAAAACTGTTTTTT. It encodes CASSQLGGANEKLFF.

This clone was counted only a few times. V gene TRBV5-6 combines with J gene TRBJ2-3; the D gene could be TRBD1 or TRBD2 (5 bases each). This CDR3 region has 17 residues. Germline CDR1 reads SGHDT; CDR2 reads YYEEEE. Trimming cost V 4 bases and J 2 bases, with 20 bases left between them. The DNA of the CDR3 is TGTGCCAGCAGCCCCTACGCCGGGGTGGGGCCCACAGATACGCAGTATTTT. This sequence encodes CASSPYAGVGPTDTQYF.

V and J are TRBV4-2 and TRBJ1-6; no clear D gene. Per the germline V gene, CDR1 is LGHNA and CDR2 is YNFKEQ. This CDR3 has 14 amino acids. V was shortened by 0 bases and J by 4 bases, with 4 bases between the two germline ends. The CDR3 DNA sequence: TGTGCCAGCAGCCAAGAGGGTTATAATTCACCCCTCCACTTT. The encoded protein is CASSQEGYNSPLHF.

This clone occurred a few times. This rearrangement joins TRBV18 to TRBJ2-3; D ambiguous. CDR1 and CDR2 from the germline V gene are KGHSH and LQKENI. The ends were cut back, 1 base at V and 2 bases at J, with 7 bases in the middle. This CDR3 comprises 14 residues. The CDR3: CASSPRLNTDTQYF. In DNA, the CDR3 is TGTGCCAGCTCACCACGCCTTAACACAGATACGCAGTATTTT.

The chain carries TRBV6-5 and TRBJ2-4; perhaps TRBD2 as D (6 bases). The CDR3 is 16 residues long. The ends were cut back, 2 bases at V and 0 bases at J, with 11 bases in the middle. CDR1 is MNHEY and CDR2 is SVGAGI in the germline V gene. The CDR3 DNA sequence: TGTGCCAGCAGTTACGTGGGGGGACTAGCCAAAAACATTCAGTACTTC. Its translation is CASSYVGGLAKNIQYF.

V usage is TRBV7-9 and J usage is TRBJ1-1, with TRBD1 as a possible D gene (5 bases). This CDR3 contains 13 residues. Per the germline V gene, CDR1 is SEHNR and CDR2 is FQNEAQ (reference sequence). V was pared by 8 bases and J by 2 bases, with 12 bases between. In nucleotides, the CDR3 is TGTGCCAGCGGCAGGGTGCCTAACACTGAAGCTTTCTTT. Protein product: CASGRVPNTEAFF.

The DNA of the CDR3 is TGTGCCAGCAGGCCGACAGGGGCCCGGGAGGAGCAGTTCTTC. It codes for CASRPTGAREEQFF. The chain recombines TRBV28 with TRBJ2-1; TRBD1 agrees at 8 bases. The V segment lost 6 bases and the J segment 10 bases; nucleotides outside the gene matches: 11. The CDR3 length is 14 residues. CDR1 is MDHEN, CDR2 SYDVKM, per germline. The full variable domain, with the rest looked up from reference TRBV28 and TRBJ2-1, is DVKVTQSSRYLVKRTGEKVFLECVQDMDHENMFWYRQDPGLGLRLIYFSYDVKMKEKGDIPEGYSVSREKKERFSLILESASTNQTSMYLCASRPTGAREEQFFGPGTRLTVL.

The chain uses TRBV2 and TRBJ2-5, with 7 nucleotides matching TRBD2. This CDR3 comprises 13 residues. With V trimmed by 7 bases and J by 9 bases, 11 bases remained unmatched. Germline loops: CDR1 SNHLY, CDR2 FYNNEI. CDR3 in DNA: TGTGCCAGCATAGGGACTAAGAGAATGGCCCAGTACTTC. The encoded protein is CASIGTKRMAQYF.

The chain joins TRBV10-3 to TRBJ1-6; D call uncertain. Trimming cost V 2 bases and J 1 base, with 9 bases left between them. Germline V CDR1 and CDR2: ENHRY, SYGVKD. This CDR3 comprises 16 residues. The CDR3 region has the DNA TGTGCCATCAGTGAGGCGGTGGGATCCTATAATTCACCCCTCCACTTT. Protein product: CAISEAVGSYNSPLHF.

The rearrangement joins TRBV7-2 to TRBJ1-5; no firm D call. From germline, CDR1 is SGHTA and CDR2 FQGNSA. This CDR3 is 15 amino acids long. V lost 5 bases to trimming and J lost 0 bases, with 11 bases between them. CDR3 coding DNA: TGTGCCAGCAGCCCCGACATCTATAGCAATCAGCCCCAGCATTTT. Translation gives CASSPDIYSNQPQHF. Based on the CDR3 plus reference TRBV7-2 and TRBJ1-5, the full variable domain is GAGVSQSPSNKVTEKGKDVELRCDPISGHTALYWYRQSLGQGLEFLIYFQGNSAPDKSGLPSDRFSAERTGGSVSTLTIQRTQQEDSAVYLCASSPDIYSNQPQHFGDGTRLSIL.

V and J are TRBV9 and TRBJ2-1, with D perhaps matching TRBD1 or TRBD2 (5 bases each). The CDR3 totals 14 residues. Trimming took off 7 bases at V and 1 base at J, with 12 bases between the two ends. Germline V gene data show CDR1 as SGDLS and CDR2 as YYNGEE. The CDR3 nucleotides read TGTGCCAGCGCCGGGACCCTTTCCTACAATGAGCAGTTCTTC. This gives the protein CASAGTLSYNEQFF. Full variable domain (rest looked up from reference TRBV9 and TRBJ2-1): DSGVTQTPKHLITATGQRVTLRCSPRSGDLSVYWYQQSLDQGLQFLIQYYNGEERAKGNILERFSAQQFPDLHSELNLSSLELGDSALYFCASAGTLSYNEQFFGPGTRLTVL.

The chain joins TRBV5-1 to TRBJ2-3; no firm D call. The germline V gene has CDR1 SGHRS and CDR2 YFSETQ. This CDR3 is built from 13 residues. The ends were cut back, 0 bases at V and 1 base at J, with 3 bases in the middle. In DNA form, the CDR3 reads TGCGCCAGCAGCTTGGGGCGCACAGATACGCAGTATTTT. Residues: CASSLGRTDTQYF.

The genes are TRBV6-5 and TRBJ2-3, with D hard to call. CDR1 MNHEY and CDR2 SVGAGI come from the germline V gene. V was clipped by 6 bases and J by 3 bases, with 10 bases between them. The CDR3 covers 13 residues. The CDR3 DNA follows: TGTGCCAGCAGCTGGATCGGGACAGATACGCAGTATTTT. Protein sequence: CASSWIGTDTQYF.

This clone was detected a few times. The chain uses TRBV9 and TRBJ1-3, with 7 nucleotides matching TRBD1. The germline V gene has CDR1 SGDLS and CDR2 YYNGEE. V lost 4 bases, J lost 0 bases, and 7 bases stayed unmatched. CDR3 size: 16 residues. CDR3 region: CASSRDTGVSGNTIYF. The CDR3 DNA reads TGTGCCAGCAGCCGAGATACAGGGGTCTCTGGAAACACCATATATTTT.

V usage is TRBV4-2 and J usage is TRBJ1-2; no reliable D call. V gave up 1 base and J gave up 8 bases, with 5 bases separating them. The CDR3 is made up of 11 amino acids. CDR1 and CDR2 from the germline V gene are LGHNA and YNFKEQ. CDR3 DNA sequence: TGTGCCAGCAGCCAAGGCGAAGGCTACACCTTC. It encodes CASSQGEGYTF.

This clone has a handful of counts. CDR3 bases: TGTGCCTGGAGTGTACGGGGGGGCGGGAATCAGCCCCAGCATTTT. Amino acids: CAWSVRGGGNQPQHF. J is TRBJ1-5 and V is TRBV30; the D gene is possibly TRBD1 (6 bases). V gave up 0 bases and J gave up 4 bases, with 13 bases separating them. Germline assignment: CDR1 GTSNPN and CDR2 SVGIG (reference sequence). This CDR3 spans 15 amino acids.

This clone was recorded only once. The chain uses TRBV30 and TRBJ1-2, with TRBD1 as a possible D gene (6 bases). From germline, CDR1 is GTSNPN and CDR2 SVGIG (reference sequence). CDR3 length: 14 amino acids. Trimming shortened V by 3 bases and J by 8 bases, and 19 bases separated the two germline ends. The CDR3 DNA sequence: TGTGCCTGGAGCCTACAGGGATTCTTGGGCGGCTACACCTTC. It translates to CAWSLQGFLGGYTF.

The genes are TRBV9 and TRBJ1-4, with a possible D match to TRBD1 (5 bases). Germline V gene data show CDR1 as SGDLS and CDR2 as YYNGEE. Trimming cost V 1 base and J 7 bases, with 17 bases left between them. The CDR3 sequence is 16 residues long. The CDR3 is CASSVQGVGGGEKLFF. The CDR3 bases are TGTGCCAGCAGCGTACAGGGAGTGGGAGGCGGTGAAAAACTGTTTTTT.

The gene calls are TRBV5-6 and TRBJ2-7; D is unresolved. Germline V gene sequence: CDR1 SGHDT, CDR2 YYEEEE. The CDR3 extends over 9 amino acids. Here the CDR3 reads CASSSRFRV. The CDR3 region has the DNA TGTGCCAGCAGCTCTCGGTTCCGCGTC.

The chain links TRBV5-4 to TRBJ2-3; D assignment may be TRBD1 or TRBD2 (6 bases each). Germline V lookup: CDR1 SGHNT, CDR2 YYREEE (reference sequence). CDR3 length: 15 amino acids. V lost 6 bases and J lost 0, with 14 bases in between. The CDR3 sequence: CASTERGTSTDTQYF. The CDR3 coding sequence is TGTGCCAGCACCGAAAGGGGGACTAGCACAGATACGCAGTATTTT. Combining the CDR3 with reference TRBV5-4 and TRBJ2-3 gives the whole variable domain ETGVTQSPTHLIKTRGQQVTLRCSSQSGHNTVSWYQQALGQGPQFIFQYYREEENGRGNFPPRFSGLQFPNYSSELNVNALELDDSALYLCASTERGTSTDTQYFGPGTRLTVL.